The T cell receptor beta chain under discussion was sequenced for a study of beta chain features in type 1 diabetes. Study observations and caveats: Individuals with type 1 diabetes displayed fewer insertions and more deletions at VDJ junctions. The study found that naive, central memory and Treg TCRB repertoires appeared more similar in patients than in healthy donors.

As regards this clone: Its antigen is unidentified.

V lost 6 bases and J 5 bases, leaving 16 bases between the germline ends. This CDR3 has 14 amino acids. Germline CDR1 is MNHEY and CDR2 is SMNVEV (reference sequence). The whole isolated RNA underwent reverse transcription, so sequencing captured expressed TCRB transcripts. Sequenced by immunoSEQ multiplex PCR; TCRdb stores in-frame clones only, minus some. The sample holds fewer than 350,000 clones, 15% to 20% seen once. Populations obtained by sorting all exceeded 95% purity. This TCR was recovered from a woman between 18 and 29 years old in good health. The V gene is TRBV27, the J gene TRBJ1-1, with D uncertain. Sequenced input: naive CD4+ T cells from blood. This chain's CDR3 is CASSPTLRETEAFF. Written as DNA, the CDR3 is TGTGCCAGCAGCCCGACTCTCCGGGAGACTGAAGCTTTCTTT.